One sample yielded the 21 T cell receptor beta chains listed below, sequenced in a study of blood T cell repertoires in COVID-19. This table comes from immunoSEQ multiplex PCR, and its TCRdb copy is limited to in-frame clones, with some not included. The table has about 400,000 clones, around 90% seen once; the top ten hold approximately 2.1%. Sequencing was done on a sample of PBMCs or T cells enriched from blood (not recorded which). The source is a woman between 40 and 55 years old with acute COVID-19.

J is TRBJ1-6 and V is TRBV7-9, with D tentatively TRBD1 (5 bases). Per germline, CDR1 SEHNR and CDR2 FQNEAQ (reference sequence). V was clipped by 5 bases and J by 5 bases, with 10 bases between them. The CDR3 has 14 amino acids. The CDR3, as DNA: TGTGCCAGCAGCCCGGACACCAATAATTCACCCCTCCACTTT. Its translation is CASSPDTNNSPLHF.

V is TRBV9 and J is TRBJ1-2; 7 bases map to TRBD1. The CDR3 loop spans 16 amino acids. V lost 4 bases, J lost 0 bases, and 9 bases stayed unmatched. Germline V gives CDR1 SGDLS, CDR2 YYNGEE. The CDR3 loop reads CASSMTPGQTNYGYTF. The CDR3 DNA reads TGTGCCAGCAGCATGACACCGGGACAGACTAACTATGGCTACACCTTC.

This chain connects TRBV7-8 to TRBJ1-5; D is perhaps TRBD1 (5 bases). Trimming removed 0 bases from V and 7 bases from J, with 13 bases in between. The CDR3 extends over 15 amino acids. Germline V gene lookup returns CDR1 SGHVS and CDR2 FQNEAQ. CDR3 protein: CASSLAPGFGQPQHF. CDR3 bases: TGTGCCAGCAGCTTAGCTCCAGGGTTCGGGCAGCCCCAGCATTTT.

The chain employs TRBV7-2 and TRBJ2-7; a possible D gene is TRBD2 (7 bases). Trimming removed 6 bases from V and 6 bases from J, with 18 bases in between. The germline CDR1 and CDR2 sequences are SGHTA and FQGNSA. This CDR3 region has 14 residues. In DNA form, the CDR3 reads TGTGCCAGCAGTTTTAACCCCGGGGGGCGCGAGCAGTACTTC. Amino acid sequence: CASSFNPGGREQYF.

The chain links TRBV27 to TRBJ1-1, with no clear D. Germline lookup yields CDR1 MNHEY and CDR2 SMNVEV (reference sequence). The V gene lost 4 bases and the J gene lost 4 bases, with 13 bases spanning the gap. CDR3 length: 14 amino acids. CDR3 protein: CASSWRAGSTEAFF. CDR3 coding DNA: TGTGCCAGCAGTTGGAGGGCGGGAAGCACTGAAGCTTTCTTT.

This clone occurred a few times. The chain is built from TRBV7-2 and TRBJ1-2; TRBD1 is a possible D gene (5 bases). V was trimmed by 3 bases and J by 3 bases, leaving 14 bases between them. The CDR3 is 15 residues long. The germline CDR1 and CDR2 sequences are SGHTA and FQGNSA. Here the CDR3 reads CASSLTREAYYGYTF. DNA of the CDR3: TGTGCCAGCAGCTTGACCAGGGAGGCATACTATGGCTACACCTTC.

This chain uses TRBV19 with TRBJ2-1; TRBD2 matches 15 bases. Germline V gene data show CDR1 as LNHDA and CDR2 as SQIVND (reference sequence). The CDR3 is 16 residues long. The junction had 2 bases not matched to a gene; V was cut back by 4 bases and J by 4 bases. In nucleotides, the CDR3 is TGTGCCAGTAGTACGGGACTAGCGGGGGGATACAATGAGCAGTTCTTC. This encodes CASSTGLAGGYNEQFF.

The chain employs TRBV2 and TRBJ1-2; D may be TRBD1 (6 bases). V gave up 4 bases and J gave up 8 bases, with 14 bases separating them. The CDR3 extends over 13 amino acids. The germline V gene has CDR1 SNHLY and CDR2 FYNNEI. In nucleotides, the CDR3 is TGTGCCAGCAGTGGGGGCAGGGGCCAGGGCTACACCTTC. It codes for CASSGGRGQGYTF.

V usage is TRBV6-5 and J usage is TRBJ1-2; unclear D gene. The CDR3 is 12 residues long. Looked up from germline, CDR1 is MNHEY and CDR2 is SVGAGI. The ends were cut back, 2 bases at V and 8 bases at J, with 9 bases in the middle. Here the CDR3 DNA reads TGTGCCAGCAGTTACGAGCGGGAGGGCTACACCTTC. This translates into CASSYEREGYTF.

In its sample, this clone was seen once. The chain combines TRBV4-1 with TRBJ1-1; weak D call: TRBD1 (6 bases). The CDR3 consists of 15 residues. V was shortened by 3 bases and J by 0 bases, with 11 bases between the two germline ends. CDR1 is MGHRA and CDR2 is YSYEKL in the germline V gene. The chain's CDR3 is CASSHEGGLNTEAFF. The DNA for the CDR3 is TGCGCCAGCAGCCATGAAGGGGGATTGAACACTGAAGCTTTCTTT.

The CDR3, as DNA: TGTGCCAGCACCCCCGACTTTGGTGGCTACACCTTC. Its translation: CASTPDFGGYTF. The rearrangement links TRBV12-3 or TRBV12-4 to TRBJ1-2; D unresolved. With 7 bases removed from V and 7 bases from J, the gap between germline ends came to 13 bases. The CDR3 is 12 amino acids.

This chain connects TRBV4-2 to TRBJ2-2; D possibly corresponds to TRBD1 (6 bases). Germline V gene sequence: CDR1 LGHNA, CDR2 YNFKEQ. Trimming took off 3 bases at V and 6 bases at J, with 11 bases between the two ends. CDR3 length equals 14 residues. The CDR3 region has the DNA TGTGCCAGCAGCCAGAATACAGGGTCCGGGGAGCTGTTTTTT. It yields the protein CASSQNTGSGELFF.

The V call is TRBV18, the J call TRBJ1-6; TRBD1 might be the D (6 bases). CDR1 is KGHSH, CDR2 LQKENI, per germline. Trimming cost V 3 bases and J 10 bases, with 13 bases left between them. The CDR3 totals 14 residues. Here the CDR3 reads CASSPEAGVSPLHF. For the CDR3, the DNA is TGTGCCAGCTCACCGGAGGCAGGGGTCTCACCCCTCCACTTT.

This rearrangement joins TRBV6-5 to TRBJ1-3, with D possibly TRBD1 on 5 matching bases. Between the trimmed V and J ends, which lost 6 bases and 2 bases, there was a span of 8 bases. CDR3 length equals 13 residues. Germline V lookup: CDR1 MNHEY, CDR2 SVGAGI. CDR3 nucleotide sequence: TGTGCCAGCAGATCGGGGGCTGGAAACACCATATATTTT. Its protein is CASRSGAGNTIYF.

This chain links TRBV12-3 or TRBV12-4 with TRBJ1-2; 7 bases line up with TRBD1. V lost 4 bases and J lost 8; bases outside the gene matches: 4. CDR3 length equals 12 residues. CDR3: CASSSTGDGYTF. CDR3 nucleotides: TGTGCCAGCAGTTCAACAGGGGACGGCTACACCTTC.

This chain connects TRBV23-1 to TRBJ1-6; D is perhaps TRBD1 (6 bases). TRBV23-1 is classed as an ORF, of uncertain function. The V gene lost 0 bases and the J gene lost 8 bases, with 11 bases spanning the gap. The CDR3 runs to 15 residues. The CDR3 DNA follows: TGCGCCAGCAGTCAATCCAACAGGGACCATTCACCCCTCCACTTT. Translated, it gives CASSQSNRDHSPLHF.

The chain recombines TRBV30 with TRBJ2-3, with 9 nucleotides matching TRBD2. Germline lookup yields CDR1 GTSNPN and CDR2 SVGIG (reference sequence). The CDR3 extends over 14 amino acids. The V segment lost 8 bases and the J segment 6 bases; nucleotides outside the gene matches: 12. This chain's CDR3 is CAARGGGGMDTQYF. The CDR3, as DNA: TGTGCCGCGAGAGGCGGGGGGGGCATGGATACGCAGTATTTT.

The chain employs TRBV6-5 and TRBJ2-1, with a possible D match to TRBD2 (5 bases). The germline CDR1 and CDR2 sequences are MNHEY and SVGAGI. CDR3 length: 14 residues. Trimming removed 0 bases at V and 5 bases at J, with 8 bases between. The CDR3 here is CASSYSRANNEQFF. In DNA, the CDR3 is TGTGCCAGCAGTTACTCGAGGGCTAACAATGAGCAGTTCTTC.

The chain carries TRBV19 and TRBJ1-5, with D perhaps TRBD1 (6 bases). Germline CDR1 and CDR2: LNHDA and SQIVND (reference sequence). The CDR3 covers 14 residues. The V end lost 1 base, the J end lost 9 bases, and 13 bases lay between the germline ends. For the CDR3, the DNA is TGTGCCAGTAGTATAGGGGACACCGGCGGGCCCCAGCATTTT. This translates into CASSIGDTGGPQHF.

The J gene is TRBJ2-7, the V gene TRBV5-1; 9 bases agree with TRBD1. V lost 4 bases and J lost 5; bases outside the gene matches: 7. This CDR3 comprises 14 residues. CDR1 is SGHRS, CDR2 YFSETQ, per germline. This CDR3 is CASSRGTGTNEQYF. Here the CDR3 DNA reads TGCGCCAGCAGCCGGGGGACAGGGACCAACGAGCAGTACTTC.

This chain links TRBV18 with TRBJ1-1; D perhaps matches TRBD1 (6 bases). The ends were cut back, 4 bases at V and 0 bases at J, with 9 bases in the middle. Germline values: CDR1 KGHSH, CDR2 LQKENI. The CDR3 runs to 14 residues. DNA for the CDR3: TGTGCCAGCTCACTACAGGGAATGAACACTGAAGCTTTCTTT. This translates into CASSLQGMNTEAFF.